Presented here are 14 T cell receptor beta chains from one specimen sequenced in a study of beta chain features in type 1 diabetes. Study outcomes and limitations: Moderate but significant shortening of TCRB CDR3s was recorded in all four CD4+ subsets from Type 1 diabetes patients.

TCRB transcripts that were expressed got sequenced, as all of the isolated RNA had been reverse transcribed. Assay: immunoSEQ multiplex PCR; the TCRdb copy retains only in-frame clones and omits some. The data show over 650,000 clones, over 12% seen once. These receptors have no known antigen. Sample: naive CD4+ T cells from blood. The source is a man aged 18 to 35 with type 1 diabetes.

CDR3 in amino acids: CASSPQSGSSYNEQFF. The CDR3 nucleotides read TGCGCCAGCAGCCCCCAGTCGGGGAGCTCCTACAATGAGCAGTTCTTC. This chain links TRBV4-3 with TRBJ2-1; tentatively, D is TRBD2 (5 bases). Looked up from germline, CDR1 is LGHNA and CDR2 is YSLEER. This CDR3 is built from 16 residues. With 4 bases removed from V and 0 bases from J, the gap between germline ends came to 13 bases.

This clone appeared a few times. This chain uses TRBV5-4 with TRBJ1-1; D perhaps matches TRBD1 (5 bases). Trimming stripped 0 bases from V and 2 bases from J, with 8 bases between. In germline, CDR1 is SGHNT, CDR2 YYREEE (reference sequence). The CDR3 is 14 residues long. CDR3 in amino acids: CASSLGDPNTEAFF. CDR3 sequence (DNA): TGTGCCAGCAGCTTGGGGGACCCCAACACTGAAGCTTTCTTT.

Points on this clone: The sample has other DNA sequences that encode this CDR3 too. This chain links TRBV7-2 with TRBJ2-3; D is possibly TRBD1 or TRBD2 (6 bases each). CDR1 and CDR2 from the germline V gene are SGHTA and FQGNSA. The CDR3 is made up of 14 amino acids. The ends were cut back, 1 base at V and 6 bases at J, with 11 bases in the middle. CDR3 amino acids: CASSLDPGADTQYF. The CDR3 DNA is TGTGCCAGCAGCTTAGATCCGGGGGCTGATACGCAGTATTTT.

This clone has just a few counts. This chain's CDR3 is CASRRELGGELFF. The CDR3 DNA sequence: TGTGCCAGCAGGAGGGAACTGGGCGGGGAGCTGTTTTTT. V gene TRBV2 combines with J gene TRBJ2-2, with D perhaps matching TRBD2 (5 bases). The CDR3 is 13 amino acids. Germline V gene data show CDR1 as SNHLY and CDR2 as FYNNEI. V shed 6 bases and J shed 7 bases, with 12 bases lying between them.

The chain joins TRBV30 to TRBJ1-2; D ambiguous. The CDR3 has 12 amino acids. From germline, CDR1 is GTSNPN and CDR2 SVGIG (reference sequence). Trimming removed 2 bases at V and 7 bases at J, with 11 bases between. The CDR3 here is CAWSLPGRGYTF. The CDR3 DNA follows: TGTGCCTGGAGTCTCCCCGGTCGTGGCTACACCTTC.

This clone turned up a few times. The chain joins TRBV5-1 to TRBJ2-1; 7 bases match TRBD2. Germline trimming cut 0 bases from V and 3 bases from J; bases unmatched to any gene: 9. The germline V gene encodes CDR1 SGHRS and CDR2 YFSETQ. The CDR3 length is 17 residues. The CDR3 reads CASSLVFRGSLYNEQFF. The CDR3 DNA is TGCGCCAGCAGCTTGGTGTTTCGCGGGAGCCTCTACAATGAGCAGTTCTTC. The full variable domain, its missing parts supplied by reference TRBV5-1 and TRBJ2-1, is KAGVTQTPRYLIKTRGQQVTLSCSPISGHRSVSWYQQTPGQGLQFLFEYFSETQRNKGNFPGRFSGRQFSNSRSEMNVSTLELGDSALYLCASSLVFRGSLYNEQFFGPGTRLTVL.

This chain links TRBV10-3 with TRBJ2-5; D gene unclear. Trimming stripped 5 bases from V and 1 base from J, with 5 bases between. CDR3 length: 12 amino acids. Germline assignment: CDR1 ENHRY and CDR2 SYGVKD. The CDR3 region has the DNA TGTGCCATCAGTCCGAGCCAAGAGACCCAGTACTTC. Translated, it gives CAISPSQETQYF.

This clone was seen a handful of times. DNA of the CDR3: TGCAGCGTTGAAGACCCCACAAGCACAGATACGCAGTATTTT. This translates into CSVEDPTSTDTQYF. The chain links TRBV29-1 to TRBJ2-3; D is undetermined. The length of the CDR3 is 14 residues. Germline V gene data show CDR1 as SQVTM and CDR2 as ANQGSEA. V was trimmed by 0 bases and J by 0 bases, leaving 7 bases between them.

This clone showed up just a few times. The chain has TRBV14 and TRBJ2-3; the D gene is possibly TRBD2 (5 bases). The V gene's germline CDR1 is SGHDN and CDR2 FVKESK. The CDR3 is 15 residues long. Trimming removed 4 bases from V and 3 bases from J, with 14 bases in between. CDR3 protein: CASSPYLGETDTQYF. The CDR3 region has the DNA TGTGCCAGCAGCCCTTACCTGGGAGAAACAGATACGCAGTATTTT.

The chain combines TRBV2 with TRBJ2-2; a possible D gene is TRBD1 (6 bases). This CDR3 region has 15 residues. Trimming cost V 5 bases and J 3 bases, with 13 bases left between them. Germline CDR1 and CDR2: SNHLY and FYNNEI. CDR3 in DNA: TGTGCCAGCAGTTGGGCCCCAGGGGACACCGGGGAGCTGTTTTTT. Translation gives CASSWAPGDTGELFF. The whole variable domain, filled in from reference TRBV2 and TRBJ2-2, reads EPEVTQTPSHQVTQMGQEVILRCVPISNHLYFYWYRQILGQKVEFLVSFYNNEISEKSEIFDDQFSVERPDGSNFTLKIRSTKLEDSAMYFCASSWAPGDTGELFFGEGSRLTVL.

This clone was seen a few times. This chain links TRBV19 with TRBJ2-5; D may be TRBD1 (5 bases). The germline CDR1 and CDR2 sequences are LNHDA and SQIVND (reference sequence). V lost 3 bases, J lost 5 bases, and 10 bases lay in between. The CDR3 sequence is 13 residues long. The CDR3 DNA sequence: TGTGCCAGTAGTATGACCAGGGTGGAGACCCAGTACTTC. Amino acid sequence: CASSMTRVETQYF.

The chain links TRBV7-9 to TRBJ2-7; no definite D call. CDR1 is SEHNR, CDR2 FQNEAQ, per germline (reference sequence). Trimming left V 1 base short and J 9 bases short, with 10 bases between. The CDR3 covers 12 residues. This chain's CDR3 is CASSLGVFGQYF. The CDR3 bases are TGTGCCAGCAGCTTAGGGGTCTTTGGGCAGTACTTC. The variable domain in full, with the rest retrieved from reference TRBV7-9 and TRBJ2-7, is DTGVSQNPRHKITKRGQNVTFRCDPISEHNRLYWYRQTLGQGPEFLTYFQNEAQLEKSRLLSDRFSAERPKGSFSTLEIQRTEQGDSAMYLCASSLGVFGQYFGPGTRLTVT.

The V and J genes are TRBV5-4 and TRBJ1-5; D is ambiguous. The CDR3 is 15 residues long. Germline V lookup: CDR1 SGHNT, CDR2 YYREEE (reference sequence). Trimming cost V 5 bases and J 3 bases, with 15 bases left between them. The CDR3 DNA sequence: TGTGCCAGCAGTAAGGATGGGCAGAACAATCAGCCCCAGCATTTT. Its protein product is CASSKDGQNNQPQHF.

The V and J genes are TRBV6-1 and TRBJ2-1; 8 bases match TRBD2. V lost 9 bases and J lost 4; bases outside the gene matches: 8. CDR1 and CDR2 from the germline V gene are MNHNS and SASEGT. This CDR3 has 14 amino acids. The chain's CDR3 is CASKKRESYNEQFF. As DNA, the CDR3 is TGTGCCAGTAAAAAGCGGGAGAGTTACAATGAGCAGTTCTTC.